This entry is about one T cell receptor (beta chain). The data were taken from a study of blood T cell repertoires in COVID-19. Overall study context: Spain, Italy and the United States supplied samples that represented acute and convalescent COVID-19. PBMCs, B-cell-depleted T cells, or T cells provided the cDNA or gDNA that made up the material.

Germline CDR1 is KGHSH and CDR2 is LQKENI. V lost 6 bases and J lost 4, with 15 bases in between. The CDR3 consists of 14 residues. As originally analysed: The authors estimated nucleated cell counts from reference gene primer amplification. The repertoire was sequenced with immunoSEQ multiplex PCR; TCRdb's copy has only in-frame clones and lacks some. From that table come the V and J calls and clone size; the DNA was used to work out D and trimming. The table includes roughly 51,000 clones, 91% detected once. This sequence originates from a woman between 55 and 75 years old with active or convalescent COVID-19. The sample comprised peripheral blood. The gene calls are TRBV18 and TRBJ1-1; no definite D call. The CDR3 DNA reads as TGTGCCAGCTCCCCAGGATTTAGCTCCACTGAAGCTTTCTTT. Its translation is CASSPGFSSTEAFF.